These 13 T cell receptor beta chains originate from one sample sequenced in a study of cytomegalovirus exposure and HLA in healthy donors (dated by TCRdb to the late 2010s). The library was prepared using the immunoSEQ multiplex PCR assay. The multiplex PCR relied on a mix of 60 forward primers for TCR Vbeta segments and 13 reverse primers for TCR Jbeta segments. Drawn from immuneACCESS, this table holds only the in-frame rearrangements with V and J called that TCRdb kept. Clones are partly lost; checked studies trace under half to an unresolved V gene and leave the rest unexplained. The sample table records some 150,000 clones; 62% of these occur just once. Of the sample, roughly 2.9% is held by the ten largest clones. What was sequenced was PBMCs. Receptors originate from a man in his forties in good health and CMV-seronegative.

The rearrangement joins TRBV7-9 to TRBJ1-2, with D possibly matching TRBD1 (6 bases). Per the germline V gene, CDR1 is SEHNR and CDR2 is FQNEAQ (reference sequence). The length of the CDR3 is 17 residues. The V gene lost 5 bases and the J gene lost 4 bases, with 23 bases spanning the gap. CDR3 sequence reads: CASSRWGTTGSSYGYTF. CDR3 nucleotides: TGTGCCAGCAGCCGTTGGGGAACTACAGGGTCTAGCTATGGCTACACCTTC.

The chain joins TRBV6-5 to TRBJ2-5, with 7 bases matching TRBD2. Trimming at V came to 5 bases and at J to 2 bases, leaving 8 bases not matched to a gene. Germline V gene lookup returns CDR1 MNHEY and CDR2 SVGAGI. The CDR3 extends over 15 amino acids. CDR3 coding DNA: TGTGCCAGCAGTCCTTCGGGGGGATTACAAGAGACCCAGTACTTC. Protein product: CASSPSGGLQETQYF.

The V and J genes are TRBV29-1 and TRBJ2-7, with D perhaps matching TRBD1 (5 bases). The germline gives CDR1 SQVTM, CDR2 ANQGSEA. Trimming removed 4 bases from V and 0 bases from J, with 10 bases in between. CDR3 size: 13 residues. The CDR3 bases are TGCAGCGTTGGGGCAGGGCTCTCCTACGAGCAGTACTTC. Its protein product is CSVGAGLSYEQYF.

V and J are TRBV9 and TRBJ2-1; D unclear. CDR3 length: 12 amino acids. With 4 bases removed from V and 2 bases from J, the gap between germline ends came to 4 bases. Germline lookup yields CDR1 SGDLS and CDR2 YYNGEE. The CDR3 DNA sequence: TGTGCCAGCAGCCCCACCTACAATGAGCAGTTCTTC. This encodes CASSPTYNEQFF.

This sequence joins TRBV19 and TRBJ2-7; 8 positions agree with TRBD1. The germline V gene has CDR1 LNHDA and CDR2 SQIVND (reference sequence). After removal of 5 bases from V and 2 bases from J, the junction contained 5 bases not matched to a gene. The CDR3 has 14 residues. CDR3 protein: CASSPRQGPYEQYF. The CDR3 DNA follows: TGTGCCAGTAGTCCGCGACAGGGGCCCTACGAGCAGTACTTC.

The J gene is TRBJ2-3, the V gene TRBV9; maybe TRBD2 (6 bases). In germline, CDR1 is SGDLS, CDR2 YYNGEE. V lost 4 bases and J lost 5, with 14 bases in between. The CDR3 runs 14 residues. The CDR3 here is CASSPRDFRDTQYF. The CDR3 DNA reads as TGTGCCAGCAGCCCCCGGGACTTTCGAGATACGCAGTATTTT.

The rearrangement joins TRBV6-6 to TRBJ1-4, with no clear D. Germline loops: CDR1 MNHNY, CDR2 SVGAGI (reference sequence). Trimming shortened V by 4 bases and J by 8 bases, and 11 bases separated the two germline ends. The CDR3 is 13 residues long. The CDR3: CASSFEGEEKLFF. The CDR3 DNA is TGTGCCAGCAGTTTTGAGGGCGAGGAAAAACTGTTTTTT.

The chain employs TRBV10-3 and TRBJ2-3; 7 nucleotides align to TRBD2. J was trimmed by 4 bases and V by 0 bases; bases with no gene match: 7. The CDR3 contains 16 residues. Germline V CDR1 and CDR2: ENHRY, SYGVKD. CDR3 DNA: TGTGCCATCAGTGAGTCGTCCCCGGGGGGTCCAGATACGCAGTATTTT. Amino acids: CAISESSPGGPDTQYF.

This chain joins TRBV7-3 and TRBJ2-3; 7 bases map to TRBD2. J was trimmed by 2 bases and V by 8 bases; bases with no gene match: 7. This CDR3 has 14 amino acids. CDR1 and CDR2 from the germline V gene are SGHTA and FQGTGA. The CDR3 coding sequence is TGTGCCAGCTCAGCGGGGCTCAACACAGATACGCAGTATTTT. It translates to CASSAGLNTDTQYF. Together with reference TRBV7-3 and TRBJ2-3, the CDR3 gives the full variable domain: GAGVSQTPSNKVTEKGKYVELRCDPISGHTALYWYRQSLGQGPEFLIYFQGTGAADDSGLPNDRFFAVRPEGSVSTLKIQRTERGDSAVYLCASSAGLNTDTQYFGPGTRLTVL.

The chain recombines TRBV27 with TRBJ2-7; TRBD2 matches 7 bases. Germline loops: CDR1 MNHEY, CDR2 SMNVEV (reference sequence). The length of the CDR3 is 15 residues. The V segment lost 0 bases and the J segment 7 bases; nucleotides outside the gene matches: 9. The DNA of the CDR3 is TGTGCCAGCAGTTTATCCGGGCGTACTAGCGCGGAGCAGTACTTC. Translating gives CASSLSGRTSAEQYF.

The V and J genes are TRBV2 and TRBJ1-1; D is unresolved. The V end was cut by 4 bases, the J end by 5 bases, with 17 bases between. The germline gives CDR1 SNHLY, CDR2 FYNNEI. This CDR3 is 15 amino acids long. DNA for the CDR3: TGTGCCAGCAGTGGGGTAGACGGGGTGCGAACTGAAGCTTTCTTT. This sequence encodes CASSGVDGVRTEAFF.

The rearrangement uses TRBV5-1 and TRBJ1-1, with 8 bases lining up with TRBD1. With 4 bases clipped from V and 5 bases from J, the junction kept 10 bases outside the gene matches. Germline-derived CDR1 and CDR2 are SGHRS and YFSETQ. The length of the CDR3 is 15 residues. The CDR3 is CASSRSTGVETEAFF. The CDR3 DNA reads TGCGCCAGCAGCCGTTCGACAGGGGTGGAAACTGAAGCTTTCTTT.

The chain combines TRBV27 with TRBJ2-7, with 8 bases matching TRBD2. Germline loops: CDR1 MNHEY, CDR2 SMNVEV (reference sequence). V shed 6 bases, J shed 3 bases, and the junction held 4 bases outside the gene matches. This CDR3 has 13 residues. The DNA for the CDR3 is TGTGCCAGCAGGCGGGGGGAGTACTACGAGCAGTACTTC. This translates into CASRRGEYYEQYF.